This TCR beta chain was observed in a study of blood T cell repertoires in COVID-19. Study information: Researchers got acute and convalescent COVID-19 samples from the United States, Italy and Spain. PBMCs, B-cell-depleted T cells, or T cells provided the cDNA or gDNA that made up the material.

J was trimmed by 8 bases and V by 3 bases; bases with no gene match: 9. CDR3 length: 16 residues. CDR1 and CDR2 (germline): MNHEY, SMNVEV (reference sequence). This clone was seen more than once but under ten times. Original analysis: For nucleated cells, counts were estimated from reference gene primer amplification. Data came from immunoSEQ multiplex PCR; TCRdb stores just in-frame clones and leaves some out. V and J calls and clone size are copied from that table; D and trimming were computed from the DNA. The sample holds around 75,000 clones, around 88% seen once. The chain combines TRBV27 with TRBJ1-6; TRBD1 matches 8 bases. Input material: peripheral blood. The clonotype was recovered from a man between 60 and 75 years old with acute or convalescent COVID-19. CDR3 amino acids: CASSFQQGVSDSPLHF. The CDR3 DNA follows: TGTGCCAGCAGTTTCCAACAGGGGGTATCGGATTCACCCCTCCACTTT.